A selection of T cell receptor beta chains follows, all from one sample in a study of T-cell reconstitution after alpha-beta-depleted transplantation in children. TCRdb itself ran the PCR reads through MiXCR, one entry per CDR3 protein. The sample records a few hundred thousand distinct CDR3 sequences, 13% being singletons. The sample was PBMCs, mostly from graft donor cells, taken 360 days after TCRalphabeta/CD19-depleted stem cell transplant. Receptors were obtained from a male patient aged 10 to 17 who had a stem cell transplant for acute myeloid leukemia, so the T cells may come from the graft donor. Both conserved end residues are part of each CDR3. D genes are given only for firm matches. Clone size appears in some rows only: once, few, many, or a class for an expanded clone.

J gene: TRBJ2-2; D gene: .; clone size: .; V gene: TRBV4-3; CDR3 DNA: TGCGCCAGCAGCCAAGACCGTAGGGCCGGGGAGCTGTTTTTT; CDR3 protein: CASSQDRRAGELFF
J gene: TRBJ2-3; D gene: .; clone size: .; V gene: TRBV28; CDR3 DNA: TGTGCCAGCAGTTTGGGAGTCGGGGGCACAGATACGCAGTATTTT; CDR3 protein: CASSLGVGGTDTQYF
J gene: TRBJ2-7; D gene: .; clone size: .; V gene: TRBV18; CDR3 DNA: TGTGCCAGCTCACCATTAAGCGGTATTACCTACGAGCAGTACTTC; CDR3 protein: CASSPLSGITYEQYF
J gene: TRBJ2-3; D gene: .; clone size: .; V gene: TRBV12-3/TRBV12-4; CDR3 DNA: TGTGCCAGCAGTTTAGAGGTGGCGTTGCCCGATACGCAGTATTTT; CDR3 protein: CASSLEVALPDTQYF
J gene: TRBJ2-2; D gene: .; clone size: .; V gene: TRBV9; CDR3 DNA: TGTGCCAGCAGCTCAGGGACACCTGCCGGGGAGCTGTTTTTT; CDR3 protein: CASSSGTPAGELFF
J gene: TRBJ1-4; D gene: .; clone size: few; V gene: TRBV29-1; CDR3 DNA: TGCAGCGTTGAAGAGGGAGGGATGGTGGATGAAAAACTGTTTTTT; CDR3 protein: CSVEEGGMVDEKLFF
J gene: TRBJ2-2; D gene: .; clone size: many; V gene: TRBV25-1; CDR3 DNA: TGTGCCAGCAGTGGCACTAGGCCGAACACCGGGGAGCTGTTTTTT; CDR3 protein: CASSGTRPNTGELFF
J gene: TRBJ2-4; D gene: TRBD2; clone size: .; V gene: TRBV4-3; CDR3 DNA: TGCGCCAGCAGCCGCCGACTAGCGGCCTTAGCCAAAAACATTCAGTACTTC; CDR3 protein: CASSRRLAALAKNIQYF
J gene: TRBJ2-2; D gene: TRBD2; clone size: many; V gene: TRBV7-7; CDR3 DNA: TGTGCTAGCAGCCCACTAGCGCTAAACACCGGGGAGCTGTTTTTT; CDR3 protein: CASSPLALNTGELFF
J gene: TRBJ2-7; D gene: .; clone size: .; V gene: TRBV28; CDR3 DNA: TGTGCCAGTGAGGGACGGAGCTTCTACGAGCAGTACTTC; CDR3 protein: CASEGRSFYEQYF
J gene: TRBJ2-2; D gene: TRBD1; clone size: .; V gene: TRBV4-3; CDR3 DNA: TGCGCCAGCAGCCAGGACAGGCTTGGCACCGGGGAGCTGTTTTTT; CDR3 protein: CASSQDRLGTGELFF
J gene: TRBJ2-5; D gene: TRBD2; clone size: .; V gene: TRBV6-5; CDR3 DNA: TGTGCCAGCAGTTACCCCACCTTGACTAGCGGGCTTCAAGAGACCCAGTACTTC; CDR3 protein: CASSYPTLTSGLQETQYF
J gene: TRBJ2-7; D gene: .; clone size: .; V gene: TRBV5-1; CDR3 DNA: TGCGCCAGCAGCCAGATGGACGAGCAGTACTTC; CDR3 protein: CASSQMDEQYF
J gene: TRBJ2-7; D gene: TRBD2; clone size: .; V gene: TRBV4-2; CDR3 DNA: TGTGCCAGCAGCCAAGAAACGACTAGCGTCTACGAGCAGTACTTC; CDR3 protein: CASSQETTSVYEQYF
J gene: TRBJ1-1; D gene: TRBD1; clone size: many; V gene: TRBV4-2; CDR3 DNA: TGTGCCAGCAGCCTCCCTGGACAGGGATGGACTGAAGCTTTCTTT; CDR3 protein: CASSLPGQGWTEAFF
J gene: TRBJ2-7; D gene: .; clone size: .; V gene: TRBV6-1; CDR3 DNA: TGTGCCAGCAGGAAAGGTGGACAGCCCTACGAGCAGTACTTC; CDR3 protein: CASRKGGQPYEQYF
J gene: TRBJ2-2; D gene: .; clone size: .; V gene: TRBV29-1; CDR3 DNA: TGCAGCGTTGTTACCGGCACCGGGGAGCTGTTTTTT; CDR3 protein: CSVVTGTGELFF